Listed below are T cell receptor beta chains from one sample, sequenced in a study of blood T cell repertoires in COVID-19. Clones were read by immunoSEQ multiplex PCR, and TCRdb kept only the in-frame ones, dropping some. The table lists around 10,000 clones, almost 90% of them singletons, with over 9% in the top ten. Sequencing was done on a sample of peripheral blood. The receptors were sampled from a human donor in a cohort sampled during active COVID-19. The CDR3 runs from the conserved cysteine through the conserved F or W. The order of the fields is clone size, V gene, D gene, J gene, CDR3 DNA, CDR3 protein. D genes are given only for firm matches. The size entry is marked missing in some rows and otherwise reads once, few, many or a size class.

clone_size: -
v_call: TRBV7-9
d_call: TRBD1
j_call: TRBJ1-2
cdr3_nt: TGTGCCAGCAGCTTAGCGACAGGGCGGGGTGGCTACACCTTC
cdr3_aa: CASSLATGRGGYTF

clone_size: -
v_call: TRBV4-1
d_call: TRBD1
j_call: TRBJ2-7
cdr3_nt: TGCGCCAGCAGCCCGTCCGGGACAGGTATCTCCTACGAGCAGTACTTC
cdr3_aa: CASSPSGTGISYEQYF

clone_size: -
v_call: TRBV29-1
d_call: -
j_call: TRBJ1-1
cdr3_nt: TGCAGCGTTGTCTGGGGGGGGCTGGCAGCTTTCTTT
cdr3_aa: CSVVWGGLAAFF

clone_size: -
v_call: TRBV11-2
d_call: -
j_call: TRBJ2-6
cdr3_nt: TGTGCCAGCAGCTTGGGCGTTGACTCTGGGGCCAACGTCCTGACTTTC
cdr3_aa: CASSLGVDSGANVLTF

clone_size: -
v_call: TRBV27
d_call: -
j_call: TRBJ2-7
cdr3_nt: TGTGCCAGCAGTCTCCTCTCGACAGAGCAGTACTTC
cdr3_aa: CASSLLSTEQYF

clone_size: -
v_call: TRBV28
d_call: TRBD1
j_call: TRBJ2-7
cdr3_nt: TGTGCCAGCGCAGGGGGCTCCTACGAGCAGTACTTC
cdr3_aa: CASAGGSYEQYF

clone_size: -
v_call: TRBV6-6
d_call: TRBD1
j_call: TRBJ1-2
cdr3_nt: TGTGCCAGCAGTACTAAGGGGGCGGACATCTATGGCTACACCTTC
cdr3_aa: CASSTKGADIYGYTF

clone_size: -
v_call: TRBV30
d_call: TRBD1
j_call: TRBJ2-7
cdr3_nt: TGTGCCTGGAGCAAGGGACAGTACTACGAGCAGTACTTC
cdr3_aa: CAWSKGQYYEQYF

clone_size: once
v_call: TRBV18
d_call: -
j_call: TRBJ1-1
cdr3_nt: TGTGCCAGCTCACCACGGGGGGGGACTGAAGCTTTCTTT
cdr3_aa: CASSPRGGTEAFF

clone_size: -
v_call: TRBV30
d_call: TRBD1
j_call: TRBJ1-6
cdr3_nt: TGTGCCTGCCCGACCGGGACAGATAATTCACCCCTCCACTTT
cdr3_aa: CACPTGTDNSPLHF

clone_size: -
v_call: TRBV6-2/TRBV6-3
d_call: -
j_call: TRBJ1-6
cdr3_nt: TGTGCCAGCAGTTACCCCAGTTCACCCCTCCACTTT
cdr3_aa: CASSYPSSPLHF

clone_size: -
v_call: TRBV19
d_call: -
j_call: TRBJ2-2
cdr3_nt: TGTGCCAGTAGTATTCTGGGGACATTTCCCACCGGGGAGCTGTTTTTT
cdr3_aa: CASSILGTFPTGELFF

clone_size: once
v_call: TRBV3-1/TRBV3-2
d_call: -
j_call: TRBJ2-5
cdr3_nt: TGTGCCAGCAGCCAAGAATCTCAGGTGATCTACCAAGAGACCCAGTACTTC
cdr3_aa: CASSQESQVIYQETQYF

clone_size: -
v_call: TRBV6-5
d_call: TRBD1
j_call: TRBJ2-7
cdr3_nt: TGTGCCACCCTGACAGGGGCTACCGGCAGAGAGCAGTACTTC
cdr3_aa: CATLTGATGREQYF

clone_size: -
v_call: TRBV5-6
d_call: TRBD1
j_call: TRBJ2-5
cdr3_nt: TGTGCCAGCAGCTTGGCCGGGGACAGGGGGCTGCAGGAGACCCAGTACTTC
cdr3_aa: CASSLAGDRGLQETQYF

clone_size: few
v_call: TRBV30
d_call: TRBD1
j_call: TRBJ1-5
cdr3_nt: TGTGCCTGGGACTTACAGGGGGACCAGCCCCAGCATTTT
cdr3_aa: CAWDLQGDQPQHF

clone_size: -
v_call: TRBV18
d_call: -
j_call: TRBJ2-7
cdr3_nt: TGTGCCAGCTCCTACACCGGGACACAACCTTCCTACGAGCAGTACTTC
cdr3_aa: CASSYTGTQPSYEQYF

clone_size: -
v_call: TRBV7-2
d_call: -
j_call: TRBJ2-5
cdr3_nt: TGTGCCAGCAGCTTAACGTGGGGCGAGACCCAGTACTTC
cdr3_aa: CASSLTWGETQYF

clone_size: -
v_call: TRBV7-3
d_call: -
j_call: TRBJ1-3
cdr3_nt: TGTGCCAGCAGCCCTGGAGCTGGAAACACCATATATTTT
cdr3_aa: CASSPGAGNTIYF

clone_size: -
v_call: TRBV7-9
d_call: TRBD1
j_call: TRBJ2-7
cdr3_nt: TGTGCCAGCAGCTGGGACAGTGCTAAGGGATACGAGCAGTACTTC
cdr3_aa: CASSWDSAKGYEQYF